What follows are 32 T cell receptor beta chains derived from one specimen sequenced in a study of Ad26.COV2.S vaccination and SARS-CoV-2 variants. Treatment in this sample: about 20 received Ad26.COV2.S at low or high dose, single or two shots; about 5 received placebo; per-sample allocation not given. Sampling took place 63 days after the first vaccine or placebo injection. The data were produced by immunoSEQ multiplex PCR, yet TCRdb's version contains in-frame clones alone and is incomplete. This sample has 200,000 to 250,000 clones, with more than 75% found just once. The sequencing used peripheral blood, collected in a trial of Ad26.COV2.S vaccine versus placebo. The receptors were sampled from a person aged 18-60 years who received the Ad26.COV2.S COVID-19 vaccine or a placebo.

The chain joins TRBV28 to TRBJ1-5, with TRBD1 identical over 7 bases. CDR3 size: 16 residues. In germline, CDR1 is MDHEN, CDR2 SYDVKM. The junction had 15 bases not matched to a gene; V was cut back by 6 bases and J by 7 bases. The DNA of the CDR3 is TGTGCCAGCAGCGTAGGGGGCAGGGAGGGACGGCAGCCCCAGCATTTT. It yields the protein CASSVGGREGRQPQHF.

The chain is built from TRBV13 and TRBJ1-2; D is unresolved. CDR1 PRHDT and CDR2 FYEKMQ come from the germline V gene (reference sequence). Trimming pared 5 bases from V and 5 bases from J, leaving 12 bases between. This CDR3 is 13 amino acids long. In nucleotides, the CDR3 is TGTGCCAGCAGCGAAGGCGGAATGTATGGCTACACCTTC. It specifies CASSEGGMYGYTF.

The rearrangement uses TRBV2 and TRBJ2-3, with 10 bases lining up with TRBD2. V lost 5 bases and J lost 1; bases outside the gene matches: 9. Per germline, CDR1 SNHLY and CDR2 FYNNEI. This CDR3 contains 17 residues. CDR3 sequence (DNA): TGTGCCAGCAGTTCCAAGCTAACTAGCGGGGGCACAGATACGCAGTATTTT. It encodes CASSSKLTSGGTDTQYF.

V usage is TRBV21-1 and J usage is TRBJ2-7; whether TRBD2, the table's D call, matches the DNA was not checked. TRBV21-1 is annotated as a pseudogene. The CDR3 is made up of 19 amino acids. CDR3 loop: CASSKVSSGRAGLSLEQYF. The DNA for the CDR3 is TGTGCCAGCAGCAAAGTGTCGAGCGGGAGGGCCGGGCTTTCGCTCGAGCAGTACTTC.

The rearrangement links TRBV7-2 to TRBJ2-7, with D maybe TRBD1 (5 bases). Germline CDR1 SGHTA, CDR2 FQGNSA. The CDR3 contains 13 residues. V dropped 4 bases and J dropped 3 bases, with 10 bases sitting between them. CDR3: CASSWRQNYEQYF. CDR3 nucleotides: TGTGCCAGCAGCTGGCGACAGAACTACGAGCAGTACTTC.

The chain recombines TRBV5-1 with TRBJ2-5, with D tentatively TRBD1 (5 bases). Trimming removed 0 bases from V and 5 bases from J, with 11 bases in between. Per germline, CDR1 SGHRS and CDR2 YFSETQ. CDR3 size: 14 residues. CDR3 sequence (DNA): TGCGCCAGCAGCTTGGCTGGGGCGGAGGAGACCCAGTACTTC. It translates to CASSLAGAEETQYF.

The V and J genes are TRBV7-3 and TRBJ2-1, with 7 positions matching TRBD1. Germline-derived CDR1 and CDR2 are SGHTA and FQGTGA. V lost 5 bases, J lost 9 bases, and 7 bases stayed unmatched. The CDR3 is 13 residues long. The CDR3 sequence: CASSLRQGGEQFF. As DNA, the CDR3 is TGTGCCAGCAGCCTTCGACAGGGCGGTGAGCAGTTCTTC.

CDR3 protein: CASSEGEGHEQYF. Written as DNA, the CDR3 is TGTGCCAGCAGTGAAGGGGAAGGACACGAGCAGTACTTC. The genes are TRBV6-1 and TRBJ2-7; no clear D gene. This CDR3 is built from 13 residues. Germline lookup yields CDR1 MNHNS and CDR2 SASEGT. With 1 base removed from V and 5 bases from J, the gap between germline ends came to 9 bases.

The rearrangement uses TRBV6-6 and TRBJ1-1; tentative D call: TRBD1 (6 bases). Germline V gives CDR1 MNHNY, CDR2 SVGAGI (reference sequence). V was shortened by 7 bases and J by 0 bases, with 12 bases between the two germline ends. The CDR3 runs 14 residues. This CDR3 reads CASIGGQLNTEAFF. In DNA form, the CDR3 reads TGTGCCAGCATTGGAGGACAGTTGAACACTGAAGCTTTCTTT.

This clone was seen just once. The chain joins TRBV30 to TRBJ1-1; 8 bases are shared with TRBD1. The CDR3 loop spans 18 amino acids. Germline V gives CDR1 GTSNPN, CDR2 SVGIG (reference sequence). Germline trimming cut 3 bases from V and 1 base from J; bases unmatched to any gene: 16. The CDR3 nucleotides are TGTGCCTGGAGGGCCAAAAGGACAGGGAAATTGGGGAACACTGAAGCTTTCTTT. It translates to CAWRAKRTGKLGNTEAFF.

The gene calls are TRBV10-3 and TRBJ2-1; 9 bases line up with TRBD2. The CDR3 length is 18 residues. The ends lost 0 bases at V and 6 bases at J; junction bases unmatched: 12. CDR1 is ENHRY, CDR2 SYGVKD, per germline. The DNA for the CDR3 is TGTGCCATCAGTGAGTCGAAGCTCTCACTAGCGGGCCGCAATGAGCAGTTCTTC. Translating gives CAISESKLSLAGRNEQFF.

The chain recombines TRBV10-3 with TRBJ2-7; TRBD1 aligns across 10 bases. Germline values: CDR1 ENHRY, CDR2 SYGVKD. The CDR3 totals 15 residues. J gave up 2 bases and V 4 bases, and 5 bases lay outside the gene matches. The CDR3, as DNA: TGTGCCATCAGTGGCCCGGACAGGGGGGCCTACGAGCAGTACTTC. Translating gives CAISGPDRGAYEQYF.

This clone was detected only once. The chain combines TRBV5-6 with TRBJ1-3; D might be TRBD1 (6 bases). Germline V gives CDR1 SGHDT, CDR2 YYEEEE. Trimming cost V 0 bases and J 0 bases, with 10 bases left between them. The CDR3 extends over 16 amino acids. DNA of the CDR3: TGTGCCAGCAGCTTGGGGGACACTTCCTCTGGAAACACCATATATTTT. Translating gives CASSLGDTSSGNTIYF.

The chain recombines TRBV6-5 with TRBJ1-5; 7 bases align to TRBD1. Germline V gives CDR1 MNHEY, CDR2 SVGAGI. The CDR3 loop spans 14 amino acids. Trimming took 5 bases from V and 7 from J; bases not matched to a gene: 8. The CDR3 coding sequence is TGTGCCAGCAGTATCAGGGGGGGAGACCAGCCCCAGCATTTT. Its protein product is CASSIRGGDQPQHF.

The rearrangement links TRBV9 to TRBJ1-1; 7 bases map to TRBD1. Germline V CDR1 and CDR2: SGDLS, YYNGEE. The CDR3 has 15 residues. V dropped 3 bases and J dropped 0; count of bases not matched to a gene: 5. CDR3 region: CASSGGDRLNTEAFF. The CDR3 bases are TGTGCCAGCAGCGGGGGGGACAGATTGAACACTGAAGCTTTCTTT. The variable domain in full, completed from reference TRBV9 and TRBJ1-1, reads DSGVTQTPKHLITATGQRVTLRCSPRSGDLSVYWYQQSLDQGLQFLIQYYNGEERAKGNILERFSAQQFPDLHSELNLSSLELGDSALYFCASSGGDRLNTEAFFGQGTRLTVV.

The chain carries TRBV13 and TRBJ1-1, with 11 bases that match TRBD1. The germline CDR1 and CDR2 sequences are PRHDT and FYEKMQ (reference sequence). V shed 5 bases and J 3 bases; nucleotides not matched to a gene: 14. The CDR3 totals 18 residues. CDR3 DNA sequence: TGTGCCAGCAGCATCAGGACAGGGGGCATCCTGGGTGACACTGAAGCTTTCTTT. Its translation: CASSIRTGGILGDTEAFF.

The chain links TRBV28 to TRBJ1-2; D is unclear. Germline V CDR1 and CDR2: MDHEN, SYDVKM. With 7 bases removed from V and 0 bases from J, the gap between germline ends came to 6 bases. The CDR3 length is 12 residues. CDR3 in DNA: TGTGCCAGCACCGATGCTAACTATGGCTACACCTTC. Protein: CASTDANYGYTF.

The chain links TRBV6-1 to TRBJ1-1; TRBD1 matches 9 bases. The CDR3 spans 17 residues. With V trimmed by 3 bases and J by 3 bases, 11 bases remained unmatched. CDR1 and CDR2 (germline): MNHNS, SASEGT. For the CDR3, the DNA is TGTGCCAGCAGTGATGGGACAGGGAGGAGGTTTGACACTGAAGCTTTCTTT. Amino acid sequence: CASSDGTGRRFDTEAFF.

This clone turned up a few times. The genes are TRBV7-9 and TRBJ1-1; D remains ambiguous. CDR1 SEHNR and CDR2 FQNEAQ come from the germline V gene (reference sequence). V was clipped by 7 bases and J by 0 bases, with 9 bases between them. The CDR3 is 13 residues long. The CDR3 DNA is TGTGCCAGCACCGTGGCTATGAACACTGAAGCTTTCTTT. Residues: CASTVAMNTEAFF.

This rearrangement joins TRBV18 to TRBJ2-4; no clear D gene. The CDR3 runs to 15 residues. The V gene lost 2 bases and the J gene lost 0 bases, with 8 bases spanning the gap. The germline gives CDR1 KGHSH, CDR2 LQKENI. The DNA of the CDR3 is TGTGCCAGCTCACCAGGAAGCCTAGCCAAAAACATTCAGTACTTC. Amino acid sequence: CASSPGSLAKNIQYF.

J is TRBJ2-1 and V is TRBV2, with D possibly being TRBD2 (6 bases). CDR1 is SNHLY and CDR2 is FYNNEI in the germline V gene. Trimming took 8 bases from V and 5 from J, leaving 16 bases between them. This CDR3 comprises 14 residues. For the CDR3, the DNA is TGTGCCAGCGCTGAGGGGCGGGACCACAATGAGCAGTTCTTC. This gives the protein CASAEGRDHNEQFF.

Only one count was recorded for this clone. The V and J genes are TRBV28 and TRBJ1-3; 7 bases are a match to TRBD1. The CDR3 has 15 amino acids. Trimming cost V 6 bases and J 0 bases; bases outside gene matches: 5. The germline CDR1 and CDR2 sequences are MDHEN and SYDVKM. The CDR3 coding sequence is TGTGCCAGCAGCGGCGGGACAGTCTCTGGAAACACCATATATTTT. Protein sequence: CASSGGTVSGNTIYF.

The J gene is TRBJ1-5, the V gene TRBV6-4; D gene ambiguous. Looked up from germline, CDR1 is MRHNA and CDR2 is SNTAGT. The CDR3 length is 15 residues. Trimming took off 3 bases at V and 10 bases at J, with 19 bases between the two ends. The CDR3 nucleotides are TGTGCCAGCAGTGAATATGCAGGCCTTGGAGCCCCCCAGCATTTT. Translation gives CASSEYAGLGAPQHF.

The chain joins TRBV7-9 to TRBJ2-6; 8 bases fit TRBD2. CDR3 size: 18 residues. V lost 2 bases and J lost 0; bases outside the gene matches: 6. The germline CDR1 and CDR2 sequences are SEHNR and FQNEAQ (reference sequence). CDR3: CASSLRRGVSSGANVLTF. In nucleotides, the CDR3 is TGTGCCAGCAGCTTAAGGCGGGGGGTCAGCTCTGGGGCCAACGTCCTGACTTTC.

This chain joins TRBV19 and TRBJ2-2; D is possibly TRBD1 (6 bases). Trimming left V 10 bases short and J 7 bases short, with 13 bases between. The CDR3 consists of 12 residues. Germline CDR1 LNHDA, CDR2 SQIVND (reference sequence). The CDR3 bases are TGTGCCACCACAGGGACCGGCGGGGAGCTGTTTTTT. This encodes CATTGTGGELFF.

A single count supports this clone. The chain joins TRBV10-3 to TRBJ2-7; TRBD2 aligns across 13 bases. This CDR3 comprises 14 residues. V lost 9 bases and J lost 5; bases outside the gene matches: 7. Germline V lookup: CDR1 ENHRY, CDR2 SYGVKD. The CDR3 sequence is CAIPRTSGSHEQYF. The DNA of the CDR3 is TGTGCCATTCCGAGGACTAGCGGGAGCCACGAGCAGTACTTC.

V usage is TRBV27 and J usage is TRBJ2-1; 12 bases map to TRBD2. Germline V CDR1 and CDR2: MNHEY, SMNVEV (reference sequence). The V and J ends lost 5 bases and 5 bases, in that order; junction bases with no gene match: 13. The CDR3 loop spans 18 amino acids. DNA of the CDR3: TGTGCCAGCAGTCCTCATTTTCGTGGACTAGCGGGGAACAATGAGCAGTTCTTC. Translation gives CASSPHFRGLAGNNEQFF.

The V gene is TRBV27, the J gene TRBJ2-7; 9 nucleotides match TRBD1. Germline values: CDR1 MNHEY, CDR2 SMNVEV (reference sequence). The CDR3 sequence is 14 residues long. V dropped 10 bases and J dropped 3; count of bases not matched to a gene: 10. The CDR3 DNA follows: TGTGCCACCAATAAACAGGGGGCTTTCTACGAGCAGTACTTC. It translates to CATNKQGAFYEQYF.

The V gene is TRBV6-1, the J gene TRBJ2-2, with 8 nucleotides matching TRBD2. The CDR3 totals 16 residues. Germline V gene sequence: CDR1 MNHNS, CDR2 SASEGT. V dropped 4 bases and J dropped 5; count of bases not matched to a gene: 9. CDR3 nucleotide sequence: TGTGCCAGCAGTGTTTCAGCGGGAGTGGGTACCGGGGAGCTGTTTTTT. It encodes CASSVSAGVGTGELFF.

This clone showed up just a few times. CDR3 loop: CASSSRQVDAEKLFF. As DNA, the CDR3 is TGCGCCAGCAGCTCCAGACAGGTAGATGCTGAAAAACTGTTTTTT. The rearrangement links TRBV4-3 to TRBJ1-4; possible D gene TRBD1, 6 bases. The CDR3 length is 15 residues. Germline V gene sequence: CDR1 LGHNA, CDR2 YSLEER. V gave up 5 bases and J gave up 7 bases, with 17 bases separating them.

The count of this clone is one. This sequence joins TRBV5-6 and TRBJ2-2; 11 bases map to TRBD2. Germline CDR1 SGHDT, CDR2 YYEEEE. Unmatched junction bases numbered 11, after V lost 4 bases and J lost 6 bases. CDR3 length: 17 residues. CDR3 bases: TGTGCCAGCAGCCAGCGCTTAGCGGGAGGGTCGGCCGGGGAGCTGTTTTTT. Protein product: CASSQRLAGGSAGELFF.

The J gene is TRBJ2-1, the V gene TRBV9; D possibly corresponds to TRBD2 (7 bases). The CDR3 is 16 residues long. Trimming removed 4 bases at V and 4 bases at J, with 18 bases between. Germline V gives CDR1 SGDLS, CDR2 YYNGEE. The CDR3 DNA reads TGTGCCAGCAGCTCGGGGGGCCTAGCGGTATACAATGAGCAGTTCTTC. As protein: CASSSGGLAVYNEQFF.